Sequencing of this T cell receptor beta chain was carried out in a study of T cells in localized non-small cell lung cancer. General study points: Heterogeneity within the tumor remains possible, as just one region underwent sequencing. Measurement of T cell clonality placed uninvolved adjacent lung highest, above the level in tumor. Greater T cell density in blood accompanied longer overall survival. Across samples, adjacent lung featured a median roughly 62 of the top 100 tumor clones.

CDR3 length: 15 residues. With 2 bases clipped from V and 10 bases from J, the junction kept 5 bases outside the gene matches. Looked up from germline, CDR1 is SGHNT and CDR2 is YENEEA. Sequencing was performed with immunoSEQ multiplex PCR; in TCRdb, only in-frame clones are kept and a portion is missing. Of 8,800 or so clones detected, 44% appear once; the ten largest clones hold 3.8%. Comment on this clone: As yet, its antigen is unknown.

The sequence came from a woman aged 35-75 years with stage I lung adenocarcinoma. This sample comprised lymph node tissue, obtained before any cancer treatment. The V and J genes are TRBV11-3 and TRBJ1-6; TRBD1 aligns across 10 bases. The CDR3 protein is CASSLFGTGASPLHF. The CDR3 DNA is TGTGCCAGCAGCTTATTCGGGACAGGGGCATCACCCCTCCACTTT.